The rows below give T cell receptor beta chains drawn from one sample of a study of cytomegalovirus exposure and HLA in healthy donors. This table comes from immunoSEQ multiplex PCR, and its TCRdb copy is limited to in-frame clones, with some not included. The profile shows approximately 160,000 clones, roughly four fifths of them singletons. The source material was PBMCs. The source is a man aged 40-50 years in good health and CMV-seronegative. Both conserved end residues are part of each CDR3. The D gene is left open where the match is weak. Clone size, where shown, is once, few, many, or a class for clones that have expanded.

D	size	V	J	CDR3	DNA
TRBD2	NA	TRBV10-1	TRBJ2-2	CASSIGGANTGELFF	TGCGCCAGCAGTATCGGGGGGGCGAACACCGGGGAGCTGTTTTTT
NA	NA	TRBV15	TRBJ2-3	CATSTQDSSTDTQYF	TGTGCCACCAGCACCCAGGACAGTAGCACAGATACGCAGTATTTT
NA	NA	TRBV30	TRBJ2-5	CAWSVTGKRETQYF	TGTGCCTGGAGTGTGACGGGGAAGCGGGAGACCCAGTACTTC
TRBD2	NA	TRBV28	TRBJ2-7	CASSLGTSGRRDEQYF	TGTGCCAGCAGTCTCGGGACTAGCGGGAGGAGAGACGAGCAGTACTTC
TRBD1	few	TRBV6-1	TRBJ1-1	CASSEDDRAVTEAFF	TGTGCCAGCAGTGAAGATGACAGGGCGGTCACTGAAGCTTTCTTT
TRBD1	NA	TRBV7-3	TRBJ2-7	CASSPKGAGEQYF	TGTGCCAGCAGCCCCAAGGGGGCTGGCGAGCAGTACTTC
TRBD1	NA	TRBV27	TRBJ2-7	CASSLSAGTGDLEQYF	TGTGCCAGCAGTTTATCTGCCGGGACAGGGGATCTCGAGCAGTACTTC
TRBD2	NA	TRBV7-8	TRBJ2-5	CASSSTGLAGGGKTQYF	TGTGCCAGCAGCTCGACCGGACTAGCGGGAGGGGGAAAGACCCAGTACTTC
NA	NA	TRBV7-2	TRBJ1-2	CASSLVGGVYGYTF	TGTGCCAGCAGCTTAGTAGGGGGGGTCTATGGCTACACCTTC
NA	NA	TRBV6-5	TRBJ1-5	CASSYGQGMDQPQHF	TGTGCCAGCAGTTACGGCCAGGGGATGGATCAGCCCCAGCATTTT
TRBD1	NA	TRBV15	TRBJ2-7	CATSRDGEGGYNEQYF	TGTGCCACCAGCAGAGATGGAGAAGGGGGCTACAACGAGCAGTACTTC
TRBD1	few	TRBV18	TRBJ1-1	CASSTNRGENTEAFF	TGTGCCAGCTCAACAAACAGGGGGGAGAACACTGAAGCTTTCTTT
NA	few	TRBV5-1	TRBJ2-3	CASSLEQGRDTQYF	TGCGCCAGCAGCTTGGAACAGGGTAGAGATACGCAGTATTTT
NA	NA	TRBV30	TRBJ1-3	CAWSPGFSGNTIYF	TGTGCCTGGAGCCCGGGGTTCTCTGGAAACACCATATATTTT
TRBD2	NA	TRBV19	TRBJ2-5	CASSRSSGSYKETQYF	TGTGCCAGTAGTAGGTCTAGCGGGAGTTACAAAGAGACCCAGTACTTC
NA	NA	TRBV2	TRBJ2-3	CASIYPLLNSDTQYF	TGTGCCAGCATTTATCCTCTACTTAATTCAGATACGCAGTATTTT
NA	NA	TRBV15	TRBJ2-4	CATSRVLGRVDSQYF	TGTGCCACCAGCAGAGTTCTAGGCAGGGTGGACAGTCAGTACTTC
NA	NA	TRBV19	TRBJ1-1	CASSRGGETEAFF	TGTGCCAGTTCCCGGGGAGGTGAGACTGAAGCTTTCTTT
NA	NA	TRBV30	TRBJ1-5	CAWSVRGQSNQPQHF	TGTGCCTGGAGTGTACGCGGACAGTCCAATCAGCCCCAGCATTTT
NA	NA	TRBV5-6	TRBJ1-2	CASSLESLRYGYTF	TGTGCCAGCAGCTTGGAATCGCTACGCTATGGCTACACCTTC
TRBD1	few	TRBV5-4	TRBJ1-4	CASSLGGGQGHEKLFF	TGTGCCAGCAGCTTGGGGGGGGGACAGGGGCATGAAAAACTGTTTTTT
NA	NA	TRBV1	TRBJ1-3	CTSSQENRAPSGNTIYF	TGCACCAGCAGCCAAGAAAACAGGGCCCCCTCTGGAAACACCATATATTTT
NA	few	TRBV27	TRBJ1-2	CASSLRTDYGYTF	TGTGCCAGCAGTCTTCGGACAGACTATGGCTACACCTTC
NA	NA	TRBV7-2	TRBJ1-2	CASSLGQQALGHGYTF	TGTGCCAGCAGCTTAGGGCAACAGGCTCTCGGGCATGGCTACACCTTC
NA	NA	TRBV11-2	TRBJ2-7	CASSHPAGPEGDEQYF	TGTGCCAGCAGCCACCCCGCCGGGCCAGAAGGGGACGAGCAGTACTTC
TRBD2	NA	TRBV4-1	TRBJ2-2	CASSQDPGRAAGELFF	TGCGCCAGCAGCCAAGATCCCGGGAGGGCCGCCGGGGAGCTGTTTTTT